This T cell receptor (beta chain) came from a study of metastatic and nonmetastatic thyroid tumors. Germline CDR1 reads SGHRS; CDR2 reads YFSETQ. The CDR3 runs 13 residues. V was clipped by 2 bases and J by 2 bases, with 8 bases between them. This clone occurred a few times. Its target is unknown. Findings of the study overall: Malignant thyroid tumors reportedly had TCR beta diversity that was significantly higher than in benign nodules, in blood and tumor.

Using MiXCR, TCRdb re-called clones from the PCR reads. The data hold 15,000 to 20,000 clones, with approximately 32% observed a single time. Patients underwent thyroid surgery, and none had received any treatment before it. The chain is built from TRBV5-1 and TRBJ2-7; perhaps TRBD2 as D (6 bases). The TCR originated in a female donor with papillary thyroid cancer or a benign thyroid nodule (not recorded which). Some clones in this sample may be carry-over from other donors' samples. Sequenced sample: adjacent normal tissue. The CDR3 region is CASSFGGAYEQYF. The DNA for the CDR3 is TGCGCCAGCAGCTTTGGAGGGGCCTACGAGCAGTACTTC.